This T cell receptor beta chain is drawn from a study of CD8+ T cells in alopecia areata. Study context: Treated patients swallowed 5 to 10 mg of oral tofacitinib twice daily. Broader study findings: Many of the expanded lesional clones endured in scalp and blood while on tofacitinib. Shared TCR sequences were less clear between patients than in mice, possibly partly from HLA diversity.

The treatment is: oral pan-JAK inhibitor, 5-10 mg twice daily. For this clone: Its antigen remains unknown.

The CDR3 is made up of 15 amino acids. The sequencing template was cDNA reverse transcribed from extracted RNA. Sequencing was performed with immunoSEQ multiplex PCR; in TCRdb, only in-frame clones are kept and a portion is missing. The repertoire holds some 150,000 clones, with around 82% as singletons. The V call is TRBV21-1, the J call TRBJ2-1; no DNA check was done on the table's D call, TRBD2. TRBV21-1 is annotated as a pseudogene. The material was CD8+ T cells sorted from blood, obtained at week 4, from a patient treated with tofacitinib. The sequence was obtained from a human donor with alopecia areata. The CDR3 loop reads CASSNARGGANEQFF. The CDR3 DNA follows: TGTGCCAGCAGCAACGCCCGGGGAGGGGCGAATGAGCAGTTCTTC.